Below are 8 T cell receptor beta chains sequenced from a single sample in a study of cytomegalovirus exposure and HLA in healthy donors. The primer mix had 60 Vbeta and 13 Jbeta primers. The assay was immunoSEQ multiplex PCR, and TCRdb's table has in-frame clones only and misses some. The sample carries approximately 100,000 clones, more than 65% recorded once. Sequenced sample: PBMCs. All receptors come from a woman between 45 and 60 years old in good health and CMV-seropositive.

The chain is built from TRBV10-1 and TRBJ2-3; TRBD1 aligns across 11 bases. CDR3 length: 14 amino acids. Germline loops: CDR1 WNHNN, CDR2 SYGVQD (reference sequence). V lost 2 bases, J lost 6 bases, and 1 base stayed unmatched. CDR3 region: CASSEGQGADTQYF. CDR3 in DNA: TGCGCCAGCAGTGAGGGACAGGGGGCCGATACGCAGTATTTT.

The chain is built from TRBV6-1 and TRBJ1-5, with 7 positions matching TRBD1. Trimming at V came to 6 bases and at J to 0 bases, leaving 5 bases not matched to a gene. Germline values: CDR1 MNHNS, CDR2 SASEGT. This CDR3 is 15 amino acids long. The chain's CDR3 is CASRGQDLSNQPQHF. The CDR3 DNA is TGTGCCAGCAGAGGACAGGATCTTAGCAATCAGCCCCAGCATTTT.

The chain couples TRBV19 to TRBJ2-1, with TRBD1 matching 8 bases. Germline CDR1 reads LNHDA; CDR2 reads SQIVND (reference sequence). With V trimmed by 3 bases and J by 2 bases, 9 bases remained unmatched. There are 17 residues in the CDR3. CDR3 bases: TGTGCCAGTAGTATCTCATTGAGGGACAGGACCTACAATGAGCAGTTCTTC. It specifies CASSISLRDRTYNEQFF. Full variable domain (outside the CDR3, taken from reference TRBV19 and TRBJ2-1): DGGITQSPKYLFRKEGQNVTLSCEQNLNHDAMYWYRQDPGQGLRLIYYSQIVNDFQKGDIAEGYSVSREKKESFPLTVTSAQKNPTAFYLCASSISLRDRTYNEQFFGPGTRLTVL.

The chain has TRBV2 and TRBJ2-7; TRBD2 is a possible D gene (6 bases). Trimming left V 7 bases short and J 1 base short, with 14 bases between. The germline CDR1 and CDR2 sequences are SNHLY and FYNNEI. This CDR3 has 14 amino acids. The CDR3 is CASMDGSRSYEQYF. The DNA for the CDR3 is TGTGCCAGCATGGACGGGAGCAGGTCCTACGAGCAGTACTTC.

This clone came up a few times. The rearrangement links TRBV6-5 to TRBJ1-4; D ambiguous. Germline lookup yields CDR1 MNHEY and CDR2 SVGAGI. The CDR3 runs 14 residues. The V and J ends lost 6 bases and 3 bases respectively, with 11 bases between them. The CDR3 sequence is CASRGSHSNEKLFF. The CDR3, as DNA: TGTGCCAGCAGGGGCTCCCACTCTAATGAAAAACTGTTTTTT.

This clone was recorded a few times. The V call is TRBV2, the J call TRBJ2-1, with 8 nucleotides matching TRBD2. The CDR3 contains 17 residues. The V gene's germline CDR1 is SNHLY and CDR2 FYNNEI. V gave up 1 base and J gave up 7 bases; unmatched junction bases: 12. CDR3 bases: TGTGCCAGCAGTGAAGGATTCGGCCCAGCGGGGGATAATGAGCAGTTCTTC. This translates into CASSEGFGPAGDNEQFF.

The chain employs TRBV2 and TRBJ2-7; 7 nucleotides align to TRBD2. This CDR3 has 13 amino acids. CDR1 is SNHLY and CDR2 is FYNNEI in the germline V gene. V shed 4 bases and J 3 bases; nucleotides not matched to a gene: 3. The CDR3 sequence: CASSGLAHYEQYF. CDR3 nucleotides: TGTGCCAGCAGTGGACTAGCTCACTACGAGCAGTACTTC.

This clone was observed a handful of times. CDR3 nucleotides: TGTGCCAGCAGCTTAGTATTAGCGGGAGTAGGAATTGGAGATACGCAGTATTTT. Amino acid sequence: CASSLVLAGVGIGDTQYF. This chain joins TRBV11-2 and TRBJ2-3; 9 bases agree with TRBD2. CDR1 and CDR2 (germline): SGHAT, FQNNGV. The CDR3 length is 18 residues. With 1 base clipped from V and 5 bases from J, the junction kept 13 bases outside the gene matches.